Listed here are 12 T cell receptor beta chains from one sample, sequenced in a study of cytomegalovirus exposure and HLA in healthy donors. Both 60 Vbeta primers and 13 Jbeta primers went into the PCR. Profiling relied on immunoSEQ multiplex PCR, and the TCRdb table lists in-frame clones only, not all of them. The sample has over 150,000 clones; around four fifths are singletons. Sequenced material: PBMCs. All receptors come from a woman aged 55-70 years in good health and CMV-seropositive.

The chain employs TRBV2 and TRBJ2-2; D might be TRBD2 (5 bases). In germline, CDR1 is SNHLY, CDR2 FYNNEI. Trimming stripped 8 bases from V and 8 bases from J, with 15 bases between. This CDR3 contains 13 residues. CDR3 DNA: TGTGCCAGCCTGTTTAGCGTGGCTGGGGAGCTGTTTTTT. Amino acid sequence: CASLFSVAGELFF.

The chain carries TRBV7-2 and TRBJ1-4; D not resolved. There are 14 residues in the CDR3. Germline values: CDR1 SGHTA, CDR2 FQGNSA. The V end lost 2 bases, the J end lost 0 bases, and 4 bases lay between the germline ends. CDR3 DNA sequence: TGTGCCAGCAGCTTATATGCAACTAATGAAAAACTGTTTTTT. Its protein is CASSLYATNEKLFF.

The chain combines TRBV7-9 with TRBJ1-1; TRBD1 might be the D (5 bases). This CDR3 comprises 15 residues. Germline lookup yields CDR1 SEHNR and CDR2 FQNEAQ (reference sequence). Trimming took 1 base from V and 2 from J, leaving 11 bases between them. CDR3 sequence: CASSLGVRANTEAFF. The CDR3 DNA is TGTGCCAGCAGCTTAGGGGTCAGGGCTAACACTGAAGCTTTCTTT.

The J gene is TRBJ2-1, the V gene TRBV19; 14 bases are shared with TRBD2. The ends lost 6 bases at V and 9 bases at J; junction bases unmatched: 13. The CDR3 loop spans 17 amino acids. The germline gives CDR1 LNHDA, CDR2 SQIVND (reference sequence). CDR3 sequence (DNA): TGTGCCAGTAGCCTATCCGGGACTAGCGGGAGATTCATTGAGCAGTTCTTC. This translates into CASSLSGTSGRFIEQFF.

With respect to this clone: One end of the junction is discordant with germline, which a read error may explain. This chain joins TRBV6-1 and TRBJ2-7; TRBD2 is a possible D gene (6 bases). CDR3 length: 14 amino acids. Germline V gene sequence: CDR1 MNHNS, CDR2 SASEGT. CDR3 in amino acids: CASRNEWDSDEQYF. CDR3 nucleotides: TGTGCCAGCAGAAACGAGTGGGACTCCGACGAGCAGTACTTC.

The chain joins TRBV30 to TRBJ1-5, with D possibly TRBD1 on 6 matching bases. Germline CDR1 and CDR2: GTSNPN and SVGIG (reference sequence). CDR3 size: 15 residues. V was shortened by 2 bases and J by 0 bases, with 11 bases between the two germline ends. Here the CDR3 DNA reads TGTGCCTGGAGTTTTGGGGGCTATAGCAATCAGCCCCAGCATTTT. Translated, it gives CAWSFGGYSNQPQHF. The full variable domain, with the rest looked up from reference TRBV30 and TRBJ1-5, is SQTIHQWPATLVQPVGSPLSLECTVEGTSNPNLYWYRQAAGRGLQLLFYSVGIGQISSEVPQNLSASRPQDRQFILSSKKLLLSDSGFYLCAWSFGGYSNQPQHFGDGTRLSIL.

This rearrangement joins TRBV10-3 to TRBJ2-5; weak D call: TRBD1 (6 bases). The J call may be in error: the DNA end matches TRBJ2-7 better. The germline V gene encodes CDR1 ENHRY and CDR2 SYGVKD. The CDR3 runs to 15 residues. CDR3 bases: TGTGCCACCACCACCAGGACAGTCAACTCCTACGAGCAGTACTTC. Its protein product is CATTTRTVNSYEQYF.

This clone has just a few counts. This chain uses TRBV15 with TRBJ2-2; 10 bases line up with TRBD1. V lost 4 bases and J lost 5; bases outside the gene matches: 7. The CDR3 consists of 16 residues. Germline V gene lookup returns CDR1 LNHNV and CDR2 YYDKDF (reference sequence). As DNA, the CDR3 is TGTGCCACCAGCACGACAGGGGGCGGGGGGACCGGGGAGCTGTTTTTT. Translated, it gives CATSTTGGGGTGELFF.

V gene TRBV18 combines with J gene TRBJ2-2; the D is unclear. V was trimmed by 0 bases and J by 4 bases, leaving 15 bases between them. Germline loops: CDR1 KGHSH, CDR2 LQKENI. The CDR3 totals 17 residues. CDR3: CASSPPSSSGGTGELFF. In DNA, the CDR3 is TGTGCCAGCTCACCACCAAGTAGCTCGGGTGGCACCGGGGAGCTGTTTTTT.

V gene TRBV9 combines with J gene TRBJ2-7; TRBD2 is a possible D gene (5 bases). CDR3 length equals 15 residues. Between the trimmed V and J ends, which lost 2 bases and 7 bases, there was a span of 19 bases. Germline CDR1 reads SGDLS; CDR2 reads YYNGEE. The CDR3: CASSVAEAVTGEQYF. CDR3 DNA sequence: TGTGCCAGCAGCGTCGCCGAGGCCGTAACGGGGGAGCAGTACTTC.

The chain employs TRBV4-2 and TRBJ1-2; no definite D call. This CDR3 has 15 amino acids. Germline-derived CDR1 and CDR2 are LGHNA and YNFKEQ. V was pared by 0 bases and J by 2 bases, with 10 bases between. The CDR3 DNA is TGTGCCAGCAGCCAAGATCTAGGAGGGAACTATGGCTACACCTTC. It is translated as CASSQDLGGNYGYTF.

This clone appeared once. V and J are TRBV6-6 and TRBJ2-5; maybe TRBD1 (7 bases). Germline loops: CDR1 MNHNY, CDR2 SVGAGI (reference sequence). Deletions cut 8 bases from V and 5 bases from J, with 21 bases between. This CDR3 spans 15 amino acids. CDR3 in DNA: TGTGCCAGCTCGAATCAGGGGGGCCTCGGGGAGACCCAGTACTTC. It yields the protein CASSNQGGLGETQYF.